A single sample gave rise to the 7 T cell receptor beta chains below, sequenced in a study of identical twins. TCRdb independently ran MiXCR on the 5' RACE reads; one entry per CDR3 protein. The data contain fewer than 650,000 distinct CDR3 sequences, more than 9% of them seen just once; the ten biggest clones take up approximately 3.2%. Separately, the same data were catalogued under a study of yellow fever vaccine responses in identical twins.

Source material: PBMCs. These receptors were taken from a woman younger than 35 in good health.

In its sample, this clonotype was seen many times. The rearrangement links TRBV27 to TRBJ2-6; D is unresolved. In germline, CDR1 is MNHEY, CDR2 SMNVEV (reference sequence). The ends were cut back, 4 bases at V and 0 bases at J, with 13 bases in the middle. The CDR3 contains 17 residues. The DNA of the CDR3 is TGTGCCAGCAGTTCACCTTTAAGGAGCTCTGGGGCCAACGTCCTGACTTTC. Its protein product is CASSSPLRSSGANVLTF.

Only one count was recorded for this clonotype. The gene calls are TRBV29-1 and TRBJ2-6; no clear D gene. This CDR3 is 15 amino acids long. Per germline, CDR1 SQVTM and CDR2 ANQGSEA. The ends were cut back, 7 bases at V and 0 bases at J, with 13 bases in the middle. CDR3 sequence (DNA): TGCAGCGCCATAGGGTTCTTCTCTGGGGCCAACGTCCTGACTTTC. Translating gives CSAIGFFSGANVLTF.

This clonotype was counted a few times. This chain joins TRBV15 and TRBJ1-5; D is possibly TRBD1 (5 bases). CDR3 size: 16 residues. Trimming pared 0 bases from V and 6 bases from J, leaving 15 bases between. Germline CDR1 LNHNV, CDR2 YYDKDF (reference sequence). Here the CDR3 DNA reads TGTGCCACCAGCAGAGATGGGAGGCAGGGTGGTCAGCCCCAGCATTTT. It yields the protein CATSRDGRQGGQPQHF.

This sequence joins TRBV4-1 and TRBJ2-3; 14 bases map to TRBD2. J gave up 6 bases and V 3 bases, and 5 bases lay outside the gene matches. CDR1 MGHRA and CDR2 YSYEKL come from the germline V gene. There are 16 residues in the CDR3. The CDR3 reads CASSHRLAGGPDTQYF. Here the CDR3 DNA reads TGCGCCAGCAGCCACAGACTAGCGGGAGGGCCTGATACGCAGTATTTT.

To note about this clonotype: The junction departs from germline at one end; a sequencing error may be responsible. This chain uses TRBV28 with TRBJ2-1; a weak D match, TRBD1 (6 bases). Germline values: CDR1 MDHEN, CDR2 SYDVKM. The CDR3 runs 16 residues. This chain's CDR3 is CASSLPKKTGYNEQFF. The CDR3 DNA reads TGTGCCAGCAGTTTACCGAAAAAGACAGGCTACAATGAACAGTTCTTC.

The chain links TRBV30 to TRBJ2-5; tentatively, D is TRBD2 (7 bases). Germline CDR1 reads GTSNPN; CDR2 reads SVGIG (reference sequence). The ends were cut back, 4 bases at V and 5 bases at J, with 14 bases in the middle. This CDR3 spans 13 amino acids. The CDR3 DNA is TGTGCCTGGATGGGGGGGCACCGGGAGACCCAGTACTTC. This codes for CAWMGGHRETQYF. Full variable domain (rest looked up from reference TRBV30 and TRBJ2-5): SQTIHQWPATLVQPVGSPLSLECTVEGTSNPNLYWYRQAAGRGLQLLFYSVGIGQISSEVPQNLSASRPQDRQFILSSKKLLLSDSGFYLCAWMGGHRETQYFGPGTRLLVL.

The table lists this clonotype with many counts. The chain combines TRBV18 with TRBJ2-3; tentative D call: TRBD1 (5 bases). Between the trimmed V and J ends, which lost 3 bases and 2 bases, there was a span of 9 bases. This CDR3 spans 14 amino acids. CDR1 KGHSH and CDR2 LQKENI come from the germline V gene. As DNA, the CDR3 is TGTGCCAGCTCACCTTCGACAGACACAGATACGCAGTATTTT. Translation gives CASSPSTDTDTQYF.